Listed below are T cell receptor beta chains from one sample, sequenced in a study of blood T cell repertoires in COVID-19. The assay was immunoSEQ multiplex PCR, and TCRdb's table has in-frame clones only and misses some. Among roughly 150,000 clones, more than 65% were seen once, and the ten largest hold approximately 7.6%. Sequences were obtained from peripheral blood. The source is an older woman with COVID-19, enrolled during active disease. The CDR3 runs from the conserved cysteine through the conserved F or W. The D gene is left open where the match is weak. A clone size is listed for some rows: how often the clone was seen (once, few, many), or a class if it is expanded.

D gene: TRBD1
V gene: TRBV7-2
J gene: TRBJ1-3
clone size: NA
CDR3 DNA: TGTGCCAGCAGCCCTAGGACAGGGGGCTTCGGAAACACCATATATTTT
CDR3 protein: CASSPRTGGFGNTIYF

D gene: NA
V gene: TRBV15
J gene: TRBJ2-7
clone size: NA
CDR3 DNA: TGTGCCACCAGCAGAGAGGCCACCTACGAGCAGTACTTC
CDR3 protein: CATSREATYEQYF

D gene: TRBD2
V gene: TRBV12-3/TRBV12-4
J gene: TRBJ2-1
clone size: few
CDR3 DNA: TGTGCCAGCAGTTCAAGGCGGGAGAAGCAGTTCTTC
CDR3 protein: CASSSRREKQFF

D gene: TRBD1
V gene: TRBV5-8
J gene: TRBJ1-5
clone size: few
CDR3 DNA: TGTGCCAGCAGTCCCGGACAGGCTAGCAATCAGCCCCAGCATTTT
CDR3 protein: CASSPGQASNQPQHF

D gene: NA
V gene: TRBV5-1
J gene: TRBJ2-2
clone size: NA
CDR3 DNA: TGCGCCAGCAGCTTGCAGGGATCGAACACCGGGGAGCTGTTTTTT
CDR3 protein: CASSLQGSNTGELFF

D gene: NA
V gene: TRBV7-2
J gene: TRBJ2-6
clone size: few
CDR3 DNA: TGTGCCAGCAGCTTGAGGGTTGGGGCCAACGTCCTGACTTTC
CDR3 protein: CASSLRVGANVLTF

D gene: TRBD2
V gene: TRBV28
J gene: TRBJ2-7
clone size: few
CDR3 DNA: TGTGCCAGCAGTCCCCTCGGACTAGCGGGAGCTATGAGGGGGTACGAGCAGTACTTC
CDR3 protein: CASSPLGLAGAMRGYEQYF

D gene: TRBD1
V gene: TRBV6-1
J gene: TRBJ1-5
clone size: NA
CDR3 DNA: TGTGCCAGCAGTGCCCCCTCTGGGACAGGGGATCAGCCCCAGCATTTT
CDR3 protein: CASSAPSGTGDQPQHF

D gene: TRBD2
V gene: TRBV7-2
J gene: TRBJ2-3
clone size: NA
CDR3 DNA: TGTGCCAGCAGCTTAGGTAGCGGGAGGTTCTCAGATACGCAGTATTTT
CDR3 protein: CASSLGSGRFSDTQYF

D gene: NA
V gene: TRBV29-1
J gene: TRBJ2-7
clone size: once
CDR3 DNA: TGCAGCGGACTCGGCAGCGGATCCTCCTACGAGCAGTACTTC
CDR3 protein: CSGLGSGSSYEQYF

D gene: NA
V gene: TRBV19
J gene: TRBJ2-2
clone size: once
CDR3 DNA: TGTGCCAGTAGTATAGACACTGCGAACACCGGGGAGCTGTTTTTT
CDR3 protein: CASSIDTANTGELFF

D gene: TRBD1
V gene: TRBV6-5
J gene: TRBJ2-2
clone size: NA
CDR3 DNA: TGTGCCAGCAGTATGGACAGGCCGAACACCGGGGAGCTGTTTTTT
CDR3 protein: CASSMDRPNTGELFF

D gene: NA
V gene: TRBV10-3
J gene: TRBJ2-5
clone size: few
CDR3 DNA: TGTGCCATCAGTGGGGGGGAGCTGCTCGGGACCCAGTACTTC
CDR3 protein: CAISGGELLGTQYF

D gene: NA
V gene: TRBV25-1
J gene: TRBJ2-5
clone size: NA
CDR3 DNA: TGTGCCAGCAGTTCAGGGTTTCAAGAGACCCAGTACTTC
CDR3 protein: CASSSGFQETQYF

D gene: NA
V gene: TRBV2
J gene: TRBJ1-4
clone size: once
CDR3 DNA: TGTGCCAGCAGTGCTCAGGGGTACGGTGAAAAACTGTTTTTT
CDR3 protein: CASSAQGYGEKLFF

D gene: NA
V gene: TRBV3-1/TRBV3-2
J gene: TRBJ2-3
clone size: NA
CDR3 DNA: TGTGCCAGCAGCCTAGGGGGAGGGGCCCCCAGCACAGATACGCAGTATTTT
CDR3 protein: CASSLGGGAPSTDTQYF

D gene: NA
V gene: TRBV6-1
J gene: TRBJ1-2
clone size: NA
CDR3 DNA: TGTGCCAGCAGCCAGGGTTTAGGCTATGGCTACACCTTC
CDR3 protein: CASSQGLGYGYTF

D gene: TRBD2
V gene: TRBV19
J gene: TRBJ2-7
clone size: NA
CDR3 DNA: TGTGCCAGTAGGACTAGCGGCACCTACGAGCAGTACTTC
CDR3 protein: CASRTSGTYEQYF

D gene: NA
V gene: TRBV4-1
J gene: TRBJ1-4
clone size: once
CDR3 DNA: TGCGCCAGCAGCCAAGATCCGGGAACTACAACTAATGAAAAACTGTTTTTT
CDR3 protein: CASSQDPGTTTNEKLFF

D gene: TRBD1
V gene: TRBV2
J gene: TRBJ2-2
clone size: NA
CDR3 DNA: TGTGCCAGCAGTGACAGGACAGGGGGTGACGGGGAGCTGTTTTTT
CDR3 protein: CASSDRTGGDGELFF

D gene: NA
V gene: TRBV5-6
J gene: TRBJ1-4
clone size: many
CDR3 DNA: TGTGCCAGCAGCTTTACCGTGGGCGAAAAACTGTTTTTT
CDR3 protein: CASSFTVGEKLFF

D gene: TRBD1
V gene: TRBV28
J gene: TRBJ2-7
clone size: NA
CDR3 DNA: TGTGCCACCCGACAGGGGGTGTACGAGCAGTACTTC
CDR3 protein: CATRQGVYEQYF

D gene: NA
V gene: TRBV4-1
J gene: TRBJ2-7
clone size: NA
CDR3 DNA: TGCGCCAGCAGCCAACGATGGGAGCGTTCTTACGAGCAGTACTTC
CDR3 protein: CASSQRWERSYEQYF

D gene: TRBD1
V gene: TRBV28
J gene: TRBJ2-7
clone size: NA
CDR3 DNA: TGTGCCAGCAGTTTATTGGGGGACAGGAGAAGGTACGAGCAGTACTTC
CDR3 protein: CASSLLGDRRRYEQYF

D gene: TRBD2
V gene: TRBV27
J gene: TRBJ2-1
clone size: NA
CDR3 DNA: TGTGCCAGCAGTTTTGGGCTAGCGGGAGGACCCTCCTACAATGAGCAGTTCTTC
CDR3 protein: CASSFGLAGGPSYNEQFF

D gene: NA
V gene: TRBV7-3
J gene: TRBJ2-5
clone size: once
CDR3 DNA: TGTGCCAGCAGCTTTGGGGGGGAGACCCAGTACTTC
CDR3 protein: CASSFGGETQYF

D gene: TRBD1
V gene: TRBV6-5
J gene: TRBJ1-6
clone size: NA
CDR3 DNA: TGTGCCAGCAGGGGGACAGGGGGAAGTTCACCCCTCCACTTT
CDR3 protein: CASRGTGGSSPLHF

D gene: TRBD1
V gene: TRBV6-5
J gene: TRBJ1-4
clone size: NA
CDR3 DNA: TGTGCCAGCAGTATGACAGGGAGGAATGAAAAACTGTTTTTT
CDR3 protein: CASSMTGRNEKLFF

D gene: TRBD2
V gene: TRBV13
J gene: TRBJ2-2
clone size: once
CDR3 DNA: TGTGCCAGCAGCTTTCAACGACTAGCTCGTCTCACCGGGGAGCTGTTTTTT
CDR3 protein: CASSFQRLARLTGELFF

D gene: NA
V gene: TRBV6-5
J gene: TRBJ2-5
clone size: NA
CDR3 DNA: TGTGCCAGCAGCCGGACTTGGTATGAGACCCAGTACTTC
CDR3 protein: CASSRTWYETQYF

D gene: TRBD1
V gene: TRBV5-1
J gene: TRBJ2-2
clone size: NA
CDR3 DNA: TGCGCCAGCAGCTTTTCTTGGGCAGGGGGCAGCGGGGAGCTGTTTTTT
CDR3 protein: CASSFSWAGGSGELFF

D gene: NA
V gene: TRBV7-3
J gene: TRBJ2-3
clone size: NA
CDR3 DNA: TGTGCCAGCAGCTTAATCGGGTCAAATACGCAGTATTTT
CDR3 protein: CASSLIGSNTQYF

D gene: TRBD2
V gene: TRBV5-1
J gene: TRBJ2-6
clone size: NA
CDR3 DNA: TGCGCCAGCAGCTTGGCGCTAGCGGGAGCTGGGGCCAACGTCCTGACTTTC
CDR3 protein: CASSLALAGAGANVLTF

D gene: NA
V gene: TRBV5-6
J gene: TRBJ2-3
clone size: NA
CDR3 DNA: TGTGCCAGCAGCCTGGGAGCGGACACAGATACGCAGTATTTT
CDR3 protein: CASSLGADTDTQYF

D gene: NA
V gene: TRBV6-1
J gene: TRBJ2-2
clone size: NA
CDR3 DNA: TGTGCCAGCAGTGAATTTTTTAATGGGGGGATCGGGGAGCTGTTTTTT
CDR3 protein: CASSEFFNGGIGELFF

D gene: NA
V gene: TRBV28
J gene: TRBJ1-2
clone size: NA
CDR3 DNA: TGTGCCAGCAGTTTACCAGCCAGGGTGGGGCGTGGCTACACCTTC
CDR3 protein: CASSLPARVGRGYTF

D gene: NA
V gene: TRBV5-8
J gene: TRBJ2-2
clone size: NA
CDR3 DNA: TGTGCCAGCAACCCCCGGGGGCTAGCGGTGAACACCGGGGAGCTGTTTTTT
CDR3 protein: CASNPRGLAVNTGELFF

D gene: NA
V gene: TRBV15
J gene: TRBJ2-2
clone size: few
CDR3 DNA: TGTGCCACCAGCCCCCTAGGAGCGAACACCGGGGAGCTGTTTTTT
CDR3 protein: CATSPLGANTGELFF

D gene: TRBD2
V gene: TRBV29-1
J gene: TRBJ2-1
clone size: NA
CDR3 DNA: TGCAGCGTTGGGACTAGCTACAATGAGCAGTTCTTC
CDR3 protein: CSVGTSYNEQFF

D gene: NA
V gene: TRBV11-2
J gene: TRBJ1-1
clone size: NA
CDR3 DNA: TGTGCCAGCAGCTTTTCCCAGAACACTGAAGCTTTCTTT
CDR3 protein: CASSFSQNTEAFF

D gene: NA
V gene: TRBV9
J gene: TRBJ2-7
clone size: NA
CDR3 DNA: TGTGCCAGCAGCGTAGGAGGACTTAGCTCCTACGAGCAGTACTTC
CDR3 protein: CASSVGGLSSYEQYF

D gene: NA
V gene: TRBV2
J gene: TRBJ1-1
clone size: NA
CDR3 DNA: TGTGCCAGCAGCCTACAGGGCAACACTGAAGCTTTCTTT
CDR3 protein: CASSLQGNTEAFF

D gene: TRBD1
V gene: TRBV30
J gene: TRBJ1-2
clone size: NA
CDR3 DNA: TGTGCCTGGAGTACCGGACAGGGGAACTATGGCTACACCTTC
CDR3 protein: CAWSTGQGNYGYTF

D gene: TRBD1
V gene: TRBV27
J gene: TRBJ1-5
clone size: NA
CDR3 DNA: TGTGCCAGCAGCAATGTGGGACAGGGGGGAACGAATCAGCCCCAGCATTTT
CDR3 protein: CASSNVGQGGTNQPQHF

D gene: NA
V gene: TRBV19
J gene: TRBJ1-1
clone size: once
CDR3 DNA: TGTGCCAGTAGTATCCGGGGGAGGGACACTGAAGCTTTCTTT
CDR3 protein: CASSIRGRDTEAFF

D gene: NA
V gene: TRBV11-2
J gene: TRBJ2-2
clone size: NA
CDR3 DNA: TGTGCCAGCAGCTTAAGGGCAGGGAAAACCGGGGAGCTGTTTTTT
CDR3 protein: CASSLRAGKTGELFF

D gene: NA
V gene: TRBV29-1
J gene: TRBJ2-7
clone size: many
CDR3 DNA: TGCAGCGTTTTAAGCTCATCATGGACGGGGAGCAGCTCCTACGAGCAGTACTTC
CDR3 protein: CSVLSSSWTGSSSYEQYF

D gene: NA
V gene: TRBV5-1
J gene: TRBJ1-1
clone size: NA
CDR3 DNA: TGCGCCCGCAGCTTGGAGGGGGGGGCGCGTTCCACTGAAGCTTTCTTT
CDR3 protein: CARSLEGGARSTEAFF

D gene: NA
V gene: TRBV7-2
J gene: TRBJ2-2
clone size: NA
CDR3 DNA: TGTGCCAGCAGCTTACAGGGTTCGGCCGGGGAGCTGTTTTTT
CDR3 protein: CASSLQGSAGELFF

D gene: NA
V gene: TRBV6-2/TRBV6-3
J gene: TRBJ1-2
clone size: NA
CDR3 DNA: TGTGCCAGCAGTTGGACGGGCAGGGACTATGGCTACACCTTC
CDR3 protein: CASSWTGRDYGYTF

D gene: NA
V gene: TRBV18
J gene: TRBJ1-1
clone size: NA
CDR3 DNA: TGTGCCAGCTCGCTGACAGGCCCGAACACTGAAGCTTTCTTT
CDR3 protein: CASSLTGPNTEAFF

D gene: NA
V gene: TRBV7-2
J gene: TRBJ2-1
clone size: NA
CDR3 DNA: TGTGCCAGCAGCTTAGGGCTAGCTATTCTAAGCCATGAGCAGTTCTTC
CDR3 protein: CASSLGLAILSHEQFF

D gene: NA
V gene: TRBV15
J gene: TRBJ2-7
clone size: once
CDR3 DNA: TGTGCCACCAGCAGACTCGGACAGGAGCAGTACTTC
CDR3 protein: CATSRLGQEQYF

D gene: NA
V gene: TRBV5-1
J gene: TRBJ2-2
clone size: NA
CDR3 DNA: TGCGCCAGCAGCTTGACAGGGACGAACACCGGGGAGCTGTTTTTT
CDR3 protein: CASSLTGTNTGELFF

D gene: TRBD2
V gene: TRBV4-3
J gene: TRBJ2-1
clone size: NA
CDR3 DNA: TGCGCCAGCAGCCAGAGTAGCGGGTCGGCCTACAATGAGCAGTTCTTC
CDR3 protein: CASSQSSGSAYNEQFF

D gene: TRBD2
V gene: TRBV11-2
J gene: TRBJ2-5
clone size: NA
CDR3 DNA: TGTGCCAGCAAACTAGCGGGAGGGTTCCAAGAGACCCAGTACTTC
CDR3 protein: CASKLAGGFQETQYF

D gene: TRBD1
V gene: TRBV28
J gene: TRBJ1-2
clone size: NA
CDR3 DNA: TGTGCCAGCAGTCGGGACAGGGGCTATGGCTACACCTTC
CDR3 protein: CASSRDRGYGYTF

D gene: TRBD2
V gene: TRBV5-5
J gene: TRBJ2-5
clone size: once
CDR3 DNA: TGTGCCAGCAGCTCAACCCGGACTAGCGGGGGGTCCCAAGAGACCCAGTACTTC
CDR3 protein: CASSSTRTSGGSQETQYF